Each of the 27 T cell receptor beta chains below was sequenced from the same sample in a study of blood T cell repertoires in COVID-19. The assay was immunoSEQ multiplex PCR, and TCRdb's table has in-frame clones only and misses some. The sample has 200,000 or so clones; roughly three quarters are singletons. Specimen: peripheral blood. Receptors were obtained from a man between 60 and 75 years old with active or convalescent COVID-19.

The CDR3, as DNA: TGTGCCAGCAGCTCTTCAGGGTGGGATGGAAATTACGAGCAGTACTTC. It specifies CASSSSGWDGNYEQYF. V and J are TRBV7-2 and TRBJ2-7; a possible D gene is TRBD1 (5 bases). Germline lookup yields CDR1 SGHTA and CDR2 FQGNSA. This CDR3 is 16 amino acids long. V shed 4 bases and J shed 4 bases, with 20 bases lying between them.

The V gene is TRBV6-2 or TRBV6-3, the J gene TRBJ2-7; D might be TRBD1 (5 bases). Germline values: CDR1 MNHEY, CDR2 SVGEGT. This CDR3 has 14 residues. Between the trimmed V and J ends, which lost 6 bases and 2 bases, there was a span of 14 bases. This chain's CDR3 is CASSTYDRTYEQYF. The CDR3 DNA sequence: TGTGCCAGCAGCACCTATGACAGAACCTACGAGCAGTACTTC.

The chain recombines TRBV27 with TRBJ2-6; TRBD1 aligns across 9 bases. Germline assignment: CDR1 MNHEY and CDR2 SMNVEV (reference sequence). The CDR3 runs 17 residues. V was clipped by 7 bases and J by 0 bases; unmatched bases: 7. The CDR3 loop is CASTTWTGVSGANVLTF. CDR3 coding DNA: TGTGCCAGCACTACCTGGACAGGGGTCTCTGGGGCCAACGTCCTGACTTTC. Using reference TRBV27 and TRBJ2-6 for the parts outside the CDR3, the full variable domain is EAQVTQNPRYLITVTGKKLTVTCSQNMNHEYMSWYRQDPGLGLRQIYYSMNVEVTDKGDVPEGYKVSRKEKRNFPLILESPSPNQTSLYFCASTTWTGVSGANVLTFGAGSRLTVL.

The gene calls are TRBV7-2 and TRBJ2-7; TRBD2 aligns across 9 bases. The CDR3 extends over 15 amino acids. V gave up 7 bases and J gave up 1 base; unmatched junction bases: 8. CDR1 is SGHTA and CDR2 is FQGNSA in the germline V gene. The CDR3 region is CASTPGLAGSYEQYF. The CDR3 DNA reads as TGTGCCAGCACCCCCGGGCTAGCGGGGTCCTACGAGCAGTACTTC.

This chain uses TRBV5-8 with TRBJ1-5; 7 bases map to TRBD1. Trimming took 2 bases from V and 2 from J; bases not matched to a gene: 4. This CDR3 spans 15 amino acids. CDR1 is SGHTS, CDR2 YDEGEE, per germline. CDR3 residues: CASSFDRVGNQPQHF. Here the CDR3 DNA reads TGTGCCAGCAGCTTTGACAGGGTGGGCAATCAGCCCCAGCATTTT.

The V call is TRBV7-9, the J call TRBJ2-7; the D gene is possibly TRBD1 (5 bases). From germline, CDR1 is SEHNR and CDR2 FQNEAQ (reference sequence). V gave up 6 bases and J gave up 3 bases, with 18 bases separating them. The CDR3 has 15 amino acids. The CDR3 is CASSEPWGSFYEQYF. In nucleotides, the CDR3 is TGTGCCAGCAGTGAACCGTGGGGCAGCTTCTACGAGCAGTACTTC.

V and J are TRBV6-6 and TRBJ1-3; D gene uncertain. The V gene lost 4 bases and the J gene lost 3 bases, with 7 bases spanning the gap. The CDR3 covers 13 residues. Germline V CDR1 and CDR2: MNHNY, SVGAGI (reference sequence). DNA for the CDR3: TGTGCCAGCAGTTCCCGGGGTGGAAACACCATATATTTT. This codes for CASSSRGGNTIYF.

The rearrangement joins TRBV2 to TRBJ2-7, with 10 bases matching TRBD1. Germline V gene data show CDR1 as SNHLY and CDR2 as FYNNEI. The trim removed 5 bases at V and 5 bases at J, leaving 9 bases unmatched. This CDR3 region has 15 residues. The CDR3 DNA is TGTGCCAGCAGTCCGACAGGGGGCCTACTGGACGAGCAGTACTTC. Translating it yields CASSPTGGLLDEQYF. The full variable domain, rest sourced from reference TRBV2 and TRBJ2-7, is EPEVTQTPSHQVTQMGQEVILRCVPISNHLYFYWYRQILGQKVEFLVSFYNNEISEKSEIFDDQFSVERPDGSNFTLKIRSTKLEDSAMYFCASSPTGGLLDEQYFGPGTRLTVT.

CDR3 residues: CASSPRGQIYEQYF. Written as DNA, the CDR3 is TGTGCCAGCAGCCCACGCGGACAGATATACGAGCAGTACTTC. The V and J genes are TRBV7-2 and TRBJ2-7; D may be TRBD1 (6 bases). Between the trimmed V and J ends, which lost 5 bases and 4 bases, there was a span of 15 bases. The CDR3 covers 14 residues. CDR1 and CDR2 from the germline V gene are SGHTA and FQGNSA. The complete variable domain, with remaining parts taken from reference TRBV7-2 and TRBJ2-7, reads GAGVSQSPSNKVTEKGKDVELRCDPISGHTALYWYRQSLGQGLEFLIYFQGNSAPDKSGLPSDRFSAERTGGSVSTLTIQRTQQEDSAVYLCASSPRGQIYEQYFGPGTRLTVT.

The rearrangement joins TRBV4-1 to TRBJ2-7, with TRBD2 as a possible D gene (5 bases). The V end lost 5 bases, the J end lost 4 bases, and 9 bases lay between the germline ends. CDR3 length: 12 amino acids. Germline values: CDR1 MGHRA, CDR2 YSYEKL. The CDR3 sequence: CASSEGLYEQYF. CDR3 bases: TGCGCCAGCAGCGAGGGCCTATACGAGCAGTACTTC.

The chain has TRBV30 and TRBJ1-6; TRBD1 matches 7 bases. The length of the CDR3 is 14 residues. Germline values: CDR1 GTSNPN, CDR2 SVGIG (reference sequence). The V segment lost 4 bases and the J segment 7 bases; nucleotides outside the gene matches: 7. CDR3 DNA sequence: TGTGCCTGGAACCCCGGGACAGTCAATTCACCCCTCCACTTT. It encodes CAWNPGTVNSPLHF.

CDR3: CASSQDYRDYEQYF. CDR3 DNA sequence: TGCGCCAGCAGCCAAGATTACAGGGATTACGAGCAGTACTTC. J is TRBJ2-7 and V is TRBV4-1; D is possibly TRBD1 (6 bases). Germline V gene sequence: CDR1 MGHRA, CDR2 YSYEKL. The length of the CDR3 is 14 residues. Trimming removed 0 bases at V and 4 bases at J, with 10 bases between.

This clone appeared once. This chain joins TRBV7-9 and TRBJ2-1, with 9 bases aligning to TRBD2. Germline CDR1 and CDR2: SEHNR and FQNEAQ (reference sequence). The ends lost 4 bases at V and 7 bases at J; junction bases unmatched: 8. This CDR3 has 15 residues. In nucleotides, the CDR3 is TGTGCCAGCAGCTCTACCGGGACTAGCTGGAATGAGCAGTTCTTC. As protein: CASSSTGTSWNEQFF. Drawing the rest from reference TRBV7-9 and TRBJ2-1, the complete variable domain is DTGVSQNPRHKITKRGQNVTFRCDPISEHNRLYWYRQTLGQGPEFLTYFQNEAQLEKSRLLSDRFSAERPKGSFSTLEIQRTEQGDSAMYLCASSSTGTSWNEQFFGPGTRLTVL.

This clone has only one observation. This rearrangement joins TRBV23-1 to TRBJ2-3; the D gene is possibly TRBD1 (5 bases). TRBV23-1 has ORF status, its function being uncertain. Trimming took 4 bases from V and 2 from J, leaving 10 bases between them. The CDR3 has 14 residues. The CDR3 loop reads CASSPGHPTDTQYF. CDR3 sequence (DNA): TGCGCCAGCAGTCCAGGACACCCCACAGATACGCAGTATTTT.

The chain is built from TRBV6-6 and TRBJ2-2, with a possible D match to TRBD2 (6 bases). In germline, CDR1 is MNHNY, CDR2 SVGAGI (reference sequence). The V gene lost 10 bases and the J gene lost 4 bases, with 13 bases spanning the gap. This CDR3 spans 13 amino acids. As DNA, the CDR3 is TGTGCCAACCGGAGGGAGAGCACCGGGGAGCTGTTTTTT. It is translated as CANRRESTGELFF.

The rearrangement uses TRBV18 and TRBJ2-5, with TRBD1 matching over 9 bases. The CDR3 has 15 amino acids. CDR1 is KGHSH and CDR2 is LQKENI in the germline V gene. V dropped 0 bases and J dropped 4; count of bases not matched to a gene: 3. For the CDR3, the DNA is TGTGCCAGCTCACCACCCGGGACAGGGAGAGAGACCCAGTACTTC. Amino acids: CASSPPGTGRETQYF.

The genes are TRBV7-3 and TRBJ2-2; tentative D call: TRBD1 (6 bases). Germline CDR1 SGHTA, CDR2 FQGTGA. The CDR3 has 16 residues. The V end was cut by 5 bases, the J end by 1 base, with 14 bases between. CDR3 coding DNA: TGTGCCAGCAGCAGCCCTACGGGACAGAACACCGGGGAGCTGTTTTTT. It translates to CASSSPTGQNTGELFF.

CDR3 coding DNA: TGTGCCAGCAGTGAAGGGAGGCGCTACGAGCAGTACTTC. This sequence encodes CASSEGRRYEQYF. This chain links TRBV2 with TRBJ2-7; a weak D match, TRBD2 (5 bases). CDR1 is SNHLY, CDR2 FYNNEI, per germline. V was cut by 1 base and J by 3 bases, with 7 bases left in between. This CDR3 has 13 amino acids.

The gene calls are TRBV11-1 and TRBJ1-2; TRBD1 matches 7 bases. This CDR3 has 14 amino acids. CDR1 and CDR2 from the germline V gene are SGHAT and FQDESV (reference sequence). V lost 5 bases and J lost 8; bases outside the gene matches: 11. DNA of the CDR3: TGTGCCAGCAGCCTGCTGGGACAGCCCAGGGGCTACACCTTC. It codes for CASSLLGQPRGYTF.

This clone occurred a few times. This chain joins TRBV7-2 and TRBJ2-1, with 12 bases fitting TRBD2. The CDR3 is 15 amino acids. Germline trimming cut 5 bases from V and 4 bases from J; bases unmatched to any gene: 3. CDR1 is SGHTA and CDR2 is FQGNSA in the germline V gene. The CDR3 sequence is CASSPLAGGYNEQFF. In DNA, the CDR3 is TGTGCCAGCAGCCCCCTAGCGGGAGGGTACAATGAGCAGTTCTTC.

The chain couples TRBV7-9 to TRBJ1-1, with 9 bases fitting TRBD1. This CDR3 region has 12 residues. Germline CDR1 reads SEHNR; CDR2 reads FQNEAQ (reference sequence). V was clipped by 0 bases and J by 11 bases; unmatched bases: 1. CDR3 nucleotides: TGTGCCAGCAGCTTAGCCGGACAGGGGGCTTTCTTT. Residues: CASSLAGQGAFF.

The chain joins TRBV12-3 or TRBV12-4 to TRBJ2-2; D unresolved. V lost 2 bases, J lost 3 bases, and 4 bases lay in between. The CDR3 runs 13 residues. The CDR3 sequence: CASSLSDTGELFF. DNA of the CDR3: TGTGCCAGCAGTTTATCGGACACCGGGGAGCTGTTTTTT.

CDR3 DNA sequence: TGTGCCAGCAGCCCGCGGGATCCCGGGATAGATACGCAGTATTTT. This translates into CASSPRDPGIDTQYF. This chain connects TRBV3-1 (or the pseudogene TRBV3-2) to TRBJ2-3; weak D call: TRBD2 (6 bases). Trimming removed 4 bases at V and 5 bases at J, with 16 bases between. Germline-derived CDR1 and CDR2 are LGHDT and YNNKEL (reference sequence). The CDR3 has 15 residues.

J is TRBJ2-7 and V is TRBV28, with TRBD1 identical over 12 bases. The CDR3 totals 15 residues. Per the germline V gene, CDR1 is MDHEN and CDR2 is SYDVKM. The V segment lost 4 bases and the J segment 6 bases; nucleotides outside the gene matches: 7. The CDR3 spells CASSSSGTGGGEQYF. The CDR3 DNA sequence: TGTGCCAGCAGTTCATCCGGGACAGGGGGCGGCGAGCAGTACTTC.

This chain joins TRBV11-2 and TRBJ2-3; TRBD2 is a possible D gene (6 bases). V was pared by 4 bases and J by 4 bases, with 12 bases between. The CDR3 has 14 amino acids. Germline loops: CDR1 SGHAT, CDR2 FQNNGV. The CDR3 DNA is TGTGCCAGCAGCTCACAGGAGGGCGCAGATACGCAGTATTTT. This codes for CASSSQEGADTQYF.

The rearrangement joins TRBV19 to TRBJ2-5; 8 bases fit TRBD2. The length of the CDR3 is 14 residues. The trim removed 4 bases at V and 3 bases at J, leaving 4 bases unmatched. The V gene's germline CDR1 is LNHDA and CDR2 SQIVND (reference sequence). Here the CDR3 reads CASSRTSPKETQYF. The CDR3 DNA follows: TGTGCCAGTAGTAGGACTAGCCCTAAAGAGACCCAGTACTTC.

The gene calls are TRBV19 and TRBJ2-5, with TRBD2 matching over 10 bases. This CDR3 is 14 amino acids long. The germline V gene encodes CDR1 LNHDA and CDR2 SQIVND (reference sequence). V trimming: 6 bases; J trimming: 5 bases; junction bases outside the gene matches: 6. The CDR3 loop is CASRAGGPRETQYF. CDR3 bases: TGTGCCAGTAGAGCGGGAGGGCCGAGGGAGACCCAGTACTTC.